Below, 10 T cell receptor beta chains from the same sample are listed, as sequenced in a study of blood T cell repertoires in COVID-19. Profiling relied on immunoSEQ multiplex PCR, and the TCRdb table lists in-frame clones only, not all of them. The sample records 130,000 to 150,000 clones, approximately 88% being singletons. Input material: PBMCs or T cells enriched from blood (not recorded which). The receptor source for this set is a woman in her twenties or thirties with acute COVID-19.

The chain employs TRBV5-8 and TRBJ1-1; D perhaps matches TRBD1 (6 bases). Germline CDR1 is SGHTS and CDR2 is YDEGEE. The ends were cut back, 3 bases at V and 13 bases at J, with 10 bases in the middle. The CDR3 runs to 10 residues. The CDR3 sequence: CASSWGGGFF. The CDR3 DNA follows: TGTGCCAGCAGCTGGGGAGGGGGTTTCTTT.

In its sample, this clone was seen many times. The chain links TRBV7-3 to TRBJ2-5; the D gene is possibly TRBD2 (5 bases). The V and J ends lost 1 base and 1 base respectively, with 10 bases between them. The CDR3 runs to 15 residues. CDR1 is SGHTA and CDR2 is FQGTGA in the germline V gene. The CDR3: CASSLMAGPQETQYF. CDR3 coding DNA: TGTGCCAGCAGCTTAATGGCGGGCCCCCAAGAGACCCAGTACTTC.

This rearrangement joins TRBV7-2 to TRBJ2-3; 11 bases line up with TRBD2. CDR3 length: 16 residues. CDR1 and CDR2 from the germline V gene are SGHTA and FQGNSA. V lost 5 bases and J lost 4; bases outside the gene matches: 8. The CDR3 here is CASSARLAGNADTQYF. CDR3 DNA: TGTGCCAGCAGCGCCCGACTAGCGGGAAATGCAGATACGCAGTATTTT. The full variable domain, with the rest looked up from reference TRBV7-2 and TRBJ2-3, is GAGVSQSPSNKVTEKGKDVELRCDPISGHTALYWYRQSLGQGLEFLIYFQGNSAPDKSGLPSDRFSAERTGGSVSTLTIQRTQQEDSAVYLCASSARLAGNADTQYFGPGTRLTVL.

V and J are TRBV5-4 and TRBJ1-1; 8 nucleotides align to TRBD1. From germline, CDR1 is SGHNT and CDR2 YYREEE (reference sequence). This CDR3 is 16 amino acids long. V shed 0 bases, J shed 3 bases, and the junction held 7 bases outside the gene matches. The CDR3 protein is CASSLGRGRPDTEAFF. The CDR3, as DNA: TGTGCCAGCAGCTTGGGCAGGGGGCGACCGGACACTGAAGCTTTCTTT.

V gene TRBV4-3 combines with J gene TRBJ2-5, with 9 nucleotides matching TRBD2. V gave up 2 bases and J gave up 5 bases; unmatched junction bases: 12. This CDR3 has 17 amino acids. Germline lookup yields CDR1 LGHNA and CDR2 YSLEER. CDR3 loop: CASSQFPLAGPGETQYF. The CDR3 DNA reads TGCGCCAGCAGCCAATTTCCTCTAGCGGGACCGGGGGAGACCCAGTACTTC.

The sample holds a few counts of this clone. The chain employs TRBV5-1 and TRBJ2-1; 11 bases are a match to TRBD2. CDR1 and CDR2 from the germline V gene are SGHRS and YFSETQ. V shed 4 bases and J 9 bases; nucleotides not matched to a gene: 15. The CDR3 is 17 residues long. CDR3: CASSRGNSGRGFGEQFF. The CDR3 DNA reads as TGCGCCAGCAGCAGGGGGAATAGCGGGAGGGGATTTGGTGAGCAGTTCTTC. The full variable domain, with the rest looked up from reference TRBV5-1 and TRBJ2-1, is KAGVTQTPRYLIKTRGQQVTLSCSPISGHRSVSWYQQTPGQGLQFLFEYFSETQRNKGNFPGRFSGRQFSNSRSEMNVSTLELGDSALYLCASSRGNSGRGFGEQFFGPGTRLTVL.

In its sample, this clone was seen once. The chain carries TRBV19 and TRBJ1-1; D is uncertain. CDR1 and CDR2 (germline): LNHDA, SQIVND (reference sequence). The CDR3 has 15 residues. V was trimmed by 0 bases and J by 5 bases, leaving 13 bases between them. The DNA of the CDR3 is TGTGCCAGTAGTATAGAGCGCGCAGGAACGACTGAAGCTTTCTTT. This encodes CASSIERAGTTEAFF.

The sample holds a few counts of this clone. This chain connects TRBV6-5 to TRBJ1-1; D is unresolved. V lost 6 bases to trimming and J lost 0 bases, with 14 bases between them. The germline V gene encodes CDR1 MNHEY and CDR2 SVGAGI. The CDR3 loop spans 15 amino acids. CDR3 sequence (DNA): TGTGCCAGCAGCGCGGTGGAGCACCTGAACACTGAAGCTTTCTTT. This codes for CASSAVEHLNTEAFF.

V usage is TRBV3-1 (or the pseudogene TRBV3-2) and J usage is TRBJ2-2; D not certain. Trimming pared 4 bases from V and 7 bases from J, leaving 10 bases between. Germline CDR1 reads LGHDT; CDR2 reads YNNKEL (reference sequence). The CDR3 contains 13 residues. The CDR3 here is CASSPRRSGELFF. Written as DNA, the CDR3 is TGTGCCAGCAGCCCCCGGAGAAGCGGGGAGCTGTTTTTT.

The rearrangement links TRBV18 to TRBJ2-5, with 12 bases aligning to TRBD2. V was pared by 4 bases and J by 1 base, with 10 bases of the junction left unmatched. The CDR3 is 18 residues long. Germline CDR1 KGHSH, CDR2 LQKENI. Written as DNA, the CDR3 is TGTGCCAGCTCACGTAACAGACTAGCGGGAGCCACCCAAGAGACCCAGTACTTC. This translates into CASSRNRLAGATQETQYF.